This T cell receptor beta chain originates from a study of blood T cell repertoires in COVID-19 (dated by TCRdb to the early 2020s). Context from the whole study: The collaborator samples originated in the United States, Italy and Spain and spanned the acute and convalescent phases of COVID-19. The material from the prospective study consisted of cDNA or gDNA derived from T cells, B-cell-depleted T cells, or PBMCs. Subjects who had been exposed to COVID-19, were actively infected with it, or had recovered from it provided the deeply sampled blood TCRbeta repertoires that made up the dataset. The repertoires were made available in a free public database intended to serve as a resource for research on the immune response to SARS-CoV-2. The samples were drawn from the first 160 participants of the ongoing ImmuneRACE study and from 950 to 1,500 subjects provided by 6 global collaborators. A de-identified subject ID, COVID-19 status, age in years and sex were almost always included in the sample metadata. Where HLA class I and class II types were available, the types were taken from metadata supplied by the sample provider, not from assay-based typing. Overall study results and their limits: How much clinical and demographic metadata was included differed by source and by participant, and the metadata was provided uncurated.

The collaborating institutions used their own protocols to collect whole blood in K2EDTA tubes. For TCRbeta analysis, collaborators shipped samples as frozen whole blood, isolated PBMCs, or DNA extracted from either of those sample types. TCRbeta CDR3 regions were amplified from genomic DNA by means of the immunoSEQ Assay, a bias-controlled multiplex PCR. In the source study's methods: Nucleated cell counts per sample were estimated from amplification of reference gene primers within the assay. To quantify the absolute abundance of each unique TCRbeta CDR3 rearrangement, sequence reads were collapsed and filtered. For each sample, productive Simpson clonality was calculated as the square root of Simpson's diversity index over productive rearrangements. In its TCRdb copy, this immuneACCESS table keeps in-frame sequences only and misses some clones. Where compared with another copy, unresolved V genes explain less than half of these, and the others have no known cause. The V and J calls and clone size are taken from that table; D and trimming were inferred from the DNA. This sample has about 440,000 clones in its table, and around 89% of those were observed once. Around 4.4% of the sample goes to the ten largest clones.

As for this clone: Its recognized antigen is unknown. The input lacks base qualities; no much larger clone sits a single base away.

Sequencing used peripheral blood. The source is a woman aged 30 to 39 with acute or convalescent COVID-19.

Here is the DNA: TGCAGCGCCCAAACGACAGGGGGCTACACCTTC. The translation is CSAQTTGGYTF. The chain couples TRBV29-1 to TRBJ1-2; 7 central bases correspond to TRBD1. The CDR3 sequence holds 11 residues, the cysteine and phenylalanine included. Kept here is only the CDR3 DNA, which spans 33 bases and is read in frame from base 1. CDR1 SQVTM and CDR2 ANQGSEA were looked up in the germline V gene. At the junction V is shortened by 7 bases and J by 8 bases; bases outside the gene matches: 7.